Listed below are T cell receptor beta chains from one sample, sequenced in a study of regulatory T cells in long-lasting Graves disease. MiXCR, run by TCRdb on the multiplex PCR reads, gives a single entry per CDR3 protein. The table includes around 400,000 distinct CDR3 sequences, roughly 25% detected once. Specimen: peripheral blood mononuclear cells (PBMCs), collected when the disease was refractory, from a patient treated with antithyroid drugs. Receptors were obtained from a woman aged 40 to 50 with Graves disease. Each CDR3 is given with its conserved first and last residue. The order of the fields is D gene, J gene, clone size, V gene, CDR3 DNA, CDR3 protein. A D gene is named only where the DNA matches it firmly. For some rows the clone size is stated as once, few or many, or as a class when expanded; others skip it.

- TRBJ1-3 - TRBV7-9 TGTGCCCACCAACCGGGAAACACCATATATTTT CAHQPGNTIYF
- TRBJ1-1 many TRBV7-2 TGTGCCAGCAGCTTAGGGGATCGGAGAGTAGCTTTCTTT CASSLGDRRVAFF
- TRBJ2-1 few TRBV12-3/TRBV12-4 TGTGCCAGCAGTCCCTATAGCGGCCCGCTCAATGAGCAGTTCTTC CASSPYSGPLNEQFF
- TRBJ2-5 many TRBV29-1 TGCAGCGTTGCGGACAGTCAAGAGACCCAGTACTTC CSVADSQETQYF
TRBD2 TRBJ2-2 - TRBV7-9 TGTGCCAGCAGCTTAGCCCAAACTAGCGACACCGGGGAGCTGTTTTTT CASSLAQTSDTGELFF
- TRBJ2-7 - TRBV19 TGTGCCAGTAGTATCCGGGCTAGGGGAGACTACGAGCAGTACTTC CASSIRARGDYEQYF
TRBD1 TRBJ1-5 few TRBV7-9 TGTGCCAGCAGCTTAAACACAGGGGGTGACTTGAGCAATCAGCCCCAGCATTTT CASSLNTGGDLSNQPQHF
- TRBJ2-6 many TRBV6-1 TGTGCCAGCAGTGAAAGGACGAAGGTGACTGGGGCCAACGTCCTGACTTTC CASSERTKVTGANVLTF
- TRBJ2-5 many TRBV20-1 TGCAGTGCCCAGTTAGGGGAAGAGACCCAGTACTTC CSAQLGEETQYF
TRBD2 TRBJ2-7 medium-sized TRBV6-1 TGTGCCAGCAGTGCTAGCGGCCGTTTAACCTACGAGCAGTACTTC CASSASGRLTYEQYF
TRBD1 TRBJ1-6 - TRBV12-3/TRBV12-4 TGTGCCAGCTTGCGGGGGGCAGGGGGCGCAAATTCACCCCTCCACTTT CASLRGAGGANSPLHF
- TRBJ2-7 - TRBV5-1 TGCGCCAGCAGCCTAAGGACAGGAGGGACCTACGAGCAGTACTTC CASSLRTGGTYEQYF
TRBD2 TRBJ2-2 - TRBV10-3 TGTGCCATTGGAGAGCGGGAGTACACCGGGGAGCTGTTTTTT CAIGEREYTGELFF
- TRBJ1-2 - TRBV4-1 TGCGCCAGCAGCCCGAAACCCAAACAGGACCGCTATGGCTACACCTTC CASSPKPKQDRYGYTF
- TRBJ2-7 many TRBV5-1 TGCGCCAGCAGCCCCGACTCCGCCTACGAGCAGTACTTC CASSPDSAYEQYF
- TRBJ2-7 few TRBV27 TGTGCCAGCAGTTTAAAAGGGTATAGATCCTACGAGCAGTACTTC CASSLKGYRSYEQYF
- TRBJ2-1 - TRBV2 TGTGCCAGCACGGGGAGGCTATCCTTCGAAGGCTCCTACAATGAGCAGTTCTTC CASTGRLSFEGSYNEQFF
TRBD2 TRBJ2-7 many TRBV12-3/TRBV12-4 TGTGCCAGCACTCTTAGCGGGACCATGCAAGTCTTC CASTLSGTMQVF
TRBD1 TRBJ1-4 many TRBV12-3/TRBV12-4 TGTGCCAGCAGTTCCCAACAGGGGGTGAATGAAAAACTGTTTTTT CASSSQQGVNEKLFF
- TRBJ2-5 - TRBV2 TGTGCCAGCAGCGGACTGCAAGAGACCCAGTACTTC CASSGLQETQYF
- TRBJ1-5 - TRBV7-9 TGTGCCAGCAGCTTAGAACAGGGATCCCAGCATTTT CASSLEQGSQHF
- TRBJ1-2 few TRBV13 TGTGCCAGCAGCTCTTCCACAGGGAGGGTTCTCTATGGCTACACCTTC CASSSSTGRVLYGYTF
- TRBJ2-2 - TRBV29-1 TGCAGCGTCCCCTTTGGTACCGGGGAGCTGTTTTTT CSVPFGTGELFF
TRBD2 TRBJ2-7 many TRBV29-1 TGCAGCGTTGTTGGAGTAGCGGGAAGGTACGAGCAGTACTTC CSVVGVAGRYEQYF
- TRBJ1-1 many TRBV6-5 TGTGCCAGCAGTTATTCAGGGGCAGGTACTGAAGCTTTCTTT CASSYSGAGTEAFF
TRBD2 TRBJ2-7 many TRBV28 TGTGCCAGCAGGGAAGCGGGAGGGAACTACGAGCAGTACTTC CASREAGGNYEQYF
TRBD2 TRBJ2-5 - TRBV6-1 TGTGCCAGCACCTACGGAGGGGCTAGCGGGGGACCCCAAGAGACCCAGTACTTC CASTYGGASGGPQETQYF
- TRBJ2-7 - TRBV12-5 TGTGCTAGTGGTTTGGTCTACGGTGCTGGTGTCTACGAGCAGTACTTC CASGLVYGAGVYEQYF
- TRBJ2-7 many TRBV5-1 TGCGCCAGCAGCTTGGACAGACCTTACGAGCAGTACTTC CASSLDRPYEQYF
TRBD1 TRBJ1-1 few TRBV7-6 TGTGCCAGCAGCTCCCTACCTACAGGGGCCACTGAAGCTTTCTTT CASSSLPTGATEAFF
- TRBJ1-1 - TRBV10-3 TGTGCCATCAGTGAGGCGGGGGCGACTGAAGCTTTCTTT CAISEAGATEAFF
TRBD2 TRBJ2-4 many TRBV2 TGTGCCAGCAGTGCCCTTTTAGCGGGAGGGGCCAAAAACATTCAGTACTTC CASSALLAGGAKNIQYF
TRBD1 TRBJ1-2 many TRBV11-2 TGTGCCAGCAGTTCCATCCGCCGGGACAGGGGTTATGGCTACACCTTC CASSSIRRDRGYGYTF
- TRBJ2-5 few TRBV7-9 TGTGCCAGCAGCCGGAACTACCTCCAAGAGACCCAGTACTTC CASSRNYLQETQYF
TRBD2 TRBJ2-6 - TRBV6-1 TGTGCCAGCAGCACTAGCGGGAGTCGATCTGGGGCCAACGTCCTGACTTTC CASSTSGSRSGANVLTF
- TRBJ1-1 - TRBV4-1 TGCGCCAGCAGCCAATGGGATAGGAACACTGAAGCTTTCTTT CASSQWDRNTEAFF
TRBD2 TRBJ2-1 - TRBV5-6 TGTGCCAGCAGCTTGGGGCTAGCGGGAGGGAACAATGAGCAGTTCTTC CASSLGLAGGNNEQFF
- TRBJ1-1 few TRBV5-1 TGCGCCAGCAGCTACCAAAACAGACTTAACACTGAAGCTTTCTTT CASSYQNRLNTEAFF
- TRBJ2-7 many TRBV28 TGTGCCAGCAATGGGGAGGGGGAATCCTACGAGCAGTACTTC CASNGEGESYEQYF
- TRBJ2-1 - TRBV7-3 TGTGCCAGCAGCTCCCCGATGACCGGGGAATCCTACAATGAGCAGTTCTTC CASSSPMTGESYNEQFF
- TRBJ2-2 many TRBV20-1 TGCAGTGCAAGGCGAGGGGCTACTAACACCGGGGAGCTGTTTTTT CSARRGATNTGELFF
TRBD2 TRBJ2-1 few TRBV28 TGTGCCAGCAGCCCCGGACTAGCGGGGGGGGCGGAGCAGTTCTTC CASSPGLAGGAEQFF
TRBD2 TRBJ2-1 - TRBV28 TGTGCCAGAGAGGACGGTTCTAGCGGTCCCCCCTACAATGAGCAGTTCTTC CAREDGSSGPPYNEQFF
- TRBJ2-6 many TRBV7-9 TGTGCCATCATGACAGGTTCTGGGGCCAACGTCCTGACTTTC CAIMTGSGANVLTF
- TRBJ2-4 few TRBV7-9 TGTGCCAGCAGCTTAGCGTCCCAAGGGGACATTCAGTACTTC CASSLASQGDIQYF
- TRBJ1-1 few TRBV5-1 TGCGCCAGCAGCTCTGGACCTCTTGAAGCTTTCTTT CASSSGPLEAFF
- TRBJ2-2 - TRBV6-1 TGTGCCAGCAGTGCCCGACTAGGGACACCGAACACCGGGGAGCTGTTTTTT CASSARLGTPNTGELFF
TRBD1 TRBJ1-6 many TRBV28 TGTGCCAGCAGTCTGACAGGGAACCATTCACCCCTCCACTTT CASSLTGNHSPLHF
TRBD1 TRBJ2-7 - TRBV6-1 TGTGCCAGCAGTCTCCTGGGACAGGGGGTTCCTCACGAGCAGTACTTC CASSLLGQGVPHEQYF